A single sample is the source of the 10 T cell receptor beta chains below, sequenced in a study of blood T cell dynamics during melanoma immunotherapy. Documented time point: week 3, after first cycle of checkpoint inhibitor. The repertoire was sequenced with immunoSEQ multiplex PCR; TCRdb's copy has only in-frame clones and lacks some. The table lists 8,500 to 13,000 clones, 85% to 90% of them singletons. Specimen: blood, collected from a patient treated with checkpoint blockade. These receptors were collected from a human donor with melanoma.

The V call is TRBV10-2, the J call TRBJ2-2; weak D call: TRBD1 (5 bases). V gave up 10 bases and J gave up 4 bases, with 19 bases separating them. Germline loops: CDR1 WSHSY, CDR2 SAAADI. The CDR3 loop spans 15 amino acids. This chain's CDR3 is CATRQGARGTGELFF. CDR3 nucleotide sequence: TGCGCCACCAGACAAGGGGCCCGCGGCACCGGGGAGCTGTTTTTT.

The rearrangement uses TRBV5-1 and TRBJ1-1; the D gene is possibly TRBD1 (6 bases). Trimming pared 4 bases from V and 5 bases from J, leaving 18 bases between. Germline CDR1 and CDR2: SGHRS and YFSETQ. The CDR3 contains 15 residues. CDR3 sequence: CASSTGQPGGTEAFF. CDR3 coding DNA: TGCGCCAGCAGCACAGGACAGCCGGGTGGGACTGAAGCTTTCTTT.

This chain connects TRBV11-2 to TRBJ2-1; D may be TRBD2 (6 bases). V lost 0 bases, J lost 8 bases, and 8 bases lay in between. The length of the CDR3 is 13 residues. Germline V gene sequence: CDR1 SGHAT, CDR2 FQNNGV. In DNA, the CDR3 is TGTGCCAGCAGCTTAGATCGGAGGGATGAGCAGTTCTTC. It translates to CASSLDRRDEQFF.

Here the CDR3 reads CASSVLAGARETQYF. The CDR3 DNA reads as TGTGCCAGCAGTGTCCTAGCGGGGGCCAGGGAGACCCAGTACTTC. The V call is TRBV6-1, the J call TRBJ2-5; 10 bases map to TRBD2. The V gene's germline CDR1 is MNHNS and CDR2 SASEGT. V was clipped by 4 bases and J by 5 bases; unmatched bases: 7. CDR3 length: 15 amino acids.

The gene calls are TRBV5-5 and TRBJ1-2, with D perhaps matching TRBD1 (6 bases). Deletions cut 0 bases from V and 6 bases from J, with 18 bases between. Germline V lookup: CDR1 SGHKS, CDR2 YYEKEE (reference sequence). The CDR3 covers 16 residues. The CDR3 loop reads CASSLGPTGSGDGYTF. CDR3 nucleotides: TGTGCCAGCAGCTTGGGCCCAACAGGGTCTGGAGATGGCTACACCTTC.

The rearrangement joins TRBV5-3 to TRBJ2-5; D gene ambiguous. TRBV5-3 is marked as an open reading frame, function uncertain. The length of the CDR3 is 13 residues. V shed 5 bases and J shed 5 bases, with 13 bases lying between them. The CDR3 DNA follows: TGTGCCAGAAGATGGAGACCGTGGGAGACCCAGTACTTC. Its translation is CARRWRPWETQYF.

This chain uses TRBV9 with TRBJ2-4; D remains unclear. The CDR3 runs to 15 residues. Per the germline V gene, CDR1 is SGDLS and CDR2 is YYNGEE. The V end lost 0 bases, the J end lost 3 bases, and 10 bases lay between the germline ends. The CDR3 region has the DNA TGTGCCAGCAGCGTAGACCCAGGTTACAAAAACATTCAGTACTTC. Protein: CASSVDPGYKNIQYF.

CDR3 in DNA: TGCGCCAGCAGCCAAGATGCGTGGTCAGGCTACACCTTC. This codes for CASSQDAWSGYTF. This chain connects TRBV4-1 to TRBJ1-2; unclear D gene. V was cut by 0 bases and J by 8 bases, with 10 bases left in between. Germline CDR1 reads MGHRA; CDR2 reads YSYEKL. This CDR3 contains 13 residues.

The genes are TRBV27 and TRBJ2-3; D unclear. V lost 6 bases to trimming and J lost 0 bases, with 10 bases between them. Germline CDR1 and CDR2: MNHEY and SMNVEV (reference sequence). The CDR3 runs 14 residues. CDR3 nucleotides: TGTGCCAGCAGACGAGACGAAAGCACAGATACGCAGTATTTT. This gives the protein CASRRDESTDTQYF.

The CDR3 nucleotides read TGCGCCAGCAGCCAACAATTCCTACAGGGACCTCAAGAGACCCAGTACTTC. It encodes CASSQQFLQGPQETQYF. J is TRBJ2-5 and V is TRBV4-1; possibly TRBD1 for D (6 bases). The CDR3 sequence is 17 residues long. CDR1 MGHRA and CDR2 YSYEKL come from the germline V gene. V lost 2 bases, J lost 2 bases, and 18 bases lay in between.